One and the same sample provided the 19 T cell receptor beta chains below, sequenced in a study of post-analysis software for immune sequencing data. Study-level results: Five or six TRBV segments, TRBV5-6, TRBV5-1 and TRBV20-1 among them, were found more frequent in patients than controls.

Their antigen targets remain unknown. Prepared TCR beta cDNA libraries contained unique molecular identifiers. TCRdb called the PCR reads again in MiXCR, with one record for every CDR3 protein. The repertoire has hundreds of thousands of distinct CDR3 sequences, 45% of them found once; the top ten carry 9% to 14%. Source material: blood. These receptors all come from a girl aged 10 to 17 with multiple sclerosis.

DNA of the CDR3: TGTGCCAGCAGCCAAGATCTCGGGACAGGGGTTCGGCAGTACTTC. Its translation is CASSQDLGTGVRQYF. The chain is built from TRBV4-2 and TRBJ2-1; 10 bases fit TRBD1. The DNA end is a closer match to TRBJ2-7, so the J assignment may be wrong. Looked up from germline, CDR1 is LGHNA and CDR2 is YNFKEQ. This CDR3 contains 15 residues.

The CDR3 sequence: CASSRWTAEGVELFF. Written as DNA, the CDR3 is TGTGCCAGCAGCCGGTGGACTGCGGAGGGAGTGGAACTGTTTTTT. This chain joins TRBV5-5 and TRBJ1-4; D unresolved. CDR1 SGHKS and CDR2 YYEKEE come from the germline V gene (reference sequence). V gave up 4 bases and J gave up 12 bases, with 22 bases separating them. The CDR3 is made up of 15 amino acids.

The chain combines TRBV12-3 or TRBV12-4 with TRBJ2-7; TRBD1 is a possible D gene (6 bases). The V gene lost 6 bases and the J gene lost 7 bases, with 16 bases spanning the gap. The CDR3 is 13 residues long. CDR3 amino acids: CASSSYRDGEQYF. CDR3 coding DNA: TGTGCCAGCAGCTCTTACAGGGACGGAGAGCAGTACTTC.

This clonotype occurred a few times. The chain is built from TRBV12-3 or TRBV12-4 and TRBJ1-2; D is unclear. This CDR3 spans 13 amino acids. V was clipped by 5 bases and J by 5 bases, with 12 bases between them. DNA of the CDR3: TGTGCCAGCAGTCTCCGGGAAACTTATGGCTACACCTTC. Amino acid sequence: CASSLRETYGYTF.

The rearrangement joins TRBV28 to TRBJ1-5, with 9 positions matching TRBD1. Germline V lookup: CDR1 MDHEN, CDR2 SYDVKM. After removal of 5 bases from V and 5 bases from J, the junction contained 7 bases not matched to a gene. This CDR3 is built from 15 residues. As DNA, the CDR3 is TGTGCCAGCAGTACCGGGACAGGGACCCATCAGCCCCAGCATTTT. Translation: CASSTGTGTHQPQHF.

The chain has TRBV4-1 and TRBJ2-5; 8 bases agree with TRBD2. Judging by the DNA end, TRBJ2-7 fits better; the J call may be wrong. Germline V CDR1 and CDR2: MGHRA, YSYEKL. CDR3 length: 15 amino acids. The CDR3 reads CASSKTSLAEYEQYF. The CDR3, as DNA: TGCGCCAGCAGCAAAACCTCACTAGCGGAATACGAGCAGTACTTC.

V usage is TRBV4-2 and J usage is TRBJ1-2; TRBD1 agrees at 8 bases. The CDR3 contains 13 residues. Germline trimming cut 0 bases from V and 6 bases from J; bases unmatched to any gene: 0. Germline CDR1 reads LGHNA; CDR2 reads YNFKEQ. CDR3 in DNA: TGTGCCAGCAGCCAAGAGACAGGGGATGGCTACACCTTC. Translated, it gives CASSQETGDGYTF.

This clonotype was picked up a small number of times. At one end, the junction sequence differs from germline, possibly due to a read error. V gene TRBV12-3 or TRBV12-4 combines with J gene TRBJ2-7; 10 nucleotides match TRBD2. The CDR3 contains 15 residues. The CDR3 sequence is CASGLAGGGSYEQYF. CDR3 in DNA: TGTGCCAGCGGTTTAGCGGGAGGTGGCTCCTACGAGCAGTACTTC.

The J gene is TRBJ2-1, the V gene TRBV9; 7 bases agree with TRBD2. The DNA matches TRBJ2-7 better at its end, which makes the J call doubtful. Germline CDR1 and CDR2: SGDLS and YYNGEE. This CDR3 contains 17 residues. The CDR3 bases are TGTGCCAGCAGCGTTTTTCATGGCGGGAGTACTTCCGACGAGCAGTACTTC. Amino acids: CASSVFHGGSTSDEQYF.

The rearrangement uses TRBV29-1 and TRBJ2-1; D unresolved. There are 12 residues in the CDR3. The V and J ends lost 4 bases and 13 bases respectively, with 17 bases between them. CDR1 is SQVTM and CDR2 is ANQGSEA in the germline V gene. The CDR3: CSVGQTYNGQFF. For the CDR3, the DNA is TGCAGCGTTGGCCAGACCTACAATGGCCAGTTCTTC.

The chain carries TRBV2 and TRBJ1-6; D gene unclear. V was cut by 4 bases and J by 7 bases, with 11 bases left in between. The CDR3 runs to 14 residues. Germline CDR1 is SNHLY and CDR2 is FYNNEI. CDR3 amino acids: CASSGDSLNSPLHF. The CDR3 DNA reads TGTGCCAGCAGTGGAGACTCCCTGAATTCACCCCTCCACTTT. Together with reference TRBV2 and TRBJ1-6, the CDR3 gives the full variable domain: EPEVTQTPSHQVTQMGQEVILRCVPISNHLYFYWYRQILGQKVEFLVSFYNNEISEKSEIFDDQFSVERPDGSNFTLKIRSTKLEDSAMYFCASSGDSLNSPLHFGNGTRLTVT.

The V gene is TRBV4-1, the J gene TRBJ2-1; D might be TRBD2 (6 bases). In germline, CDR1 is MGHRA, CDR2 YSYEKL. V was pared by 4 bases and J by 8 bases, with 12 bases between. The CDR3 totals 13 residues. For the CDR3, the DNA is TGCGCCAGCAGCCCCGGGAGAGGCTATGAGCAGTTCTTC. Translating it yields CASSPGRGYEQFF.

V is TRBV7-2 and J is TRBJ2-4; D tentatively reads TRBD1 or TRBD2 (5 bases each). The J call is uncertain, as TRBJ2-7 better fits the DNA end. This CDR3 contains 15 residues. Germline values: CDR1 SGHTA, CDR2 FQGNSA. The CDR3 nucleotides read TGTGCCAGCAGCGTAAATCCGGGACGGCAATACGAGCAGTACTTC. Protein: CASSVNPGRQYEQYF.

The rearrangement uses TRBV7-2 and TRBJ1-4; tentative D call: TRBD1 (5 bases). In germline, CDR1 is SGHTA, CDR2 FQGNSA. The CDR3 is 17 amino acids. Between the trimmed V and J ends, which lost 5 bases and 2 bases, there was a span of 18 bases. CDR3 DNA: TGTGCCAGCAGCCTAAACCAGGGAGGAGGTACTAATGAAAAACTGTTTTTT. Translated, it gives CASSLNQGGGTNEKLFF.

This chain joins TRBV10-3 and TRBJ2-2, with no clear D. The germline V gene encodes CDR1 ENHRY and CDR2 SYGVKD. This CDR3 region has 15 residues. The germline V and J ends were trimmed by 3 bases and 3 bases, with 11 bases remaining between them. The CDR3 bases are TGTGCCATCAGTGATGATTTCGGGCACACCGGGGAGCTGTTTTTT. Amino acid sequence: CAISDDFGHTGELFF.

J is TRBJ1-1 and V is TRBV12-3 or TRBV12-4; D is perhaps TRBD1 (5 bases). The CDR3 totals 14 residues. Trimming cost V 6 bases and J 6 bases, with 17 bases left between them. The CDR3 DNA follows: TGTGCCAGCAGGGCGGGGCAGGGAGTGGCTGAAGCTTTCTTT. Its protein product is CASRAGQGVAEAFF.

This clonotype has just a few counts. The J gene is TRBJ2-1, the V gene TRBV12-3 or TRBV12-4; 7 bases match TRBD1. The CDR3 runs 16 residues. The J segment lost 5 bases and the V segment lost 5 bases, leaving 12 bases of the junction unmatched. Here the CDR3 reads CASSRPGTARNNEQFF. In nucleotides, the CDR3 is TGTGCCAGCAGTAGACCCGGGACAGCGCGAAACAATGAGCAGTTCTTC.

The CDR3 spells CASGRDREYEQYF. As DNA, the CDR3 is TGTGCCAGCGGCCGGGACAGGGAATACGAGCAGTACTTC. V and J are TRBV6-1 and TRBJ2-5; 9 bases map to TRBD1. The DNA end lines up better with TRBJ2-7; the J call may be wrong. From germline, CDR1 is MNHNS and CDR2 SASEGT. This CDR3 is 13 amino acids long.

The chain is built from TRBV12-3 or TRBV12-4 and TRBJ1-2; the D is unclear. This CDR3 is 13 amino acids long. Trimming pared 2 bases from V and 5 bases from J, leaving 9 bases between. In DNA form, the CDR3 reads TGTGCCAGCAGTTTAAGGACTGTTTATGGCTACACCTTC. Translated, it gives CASSLRTVYGYTF.